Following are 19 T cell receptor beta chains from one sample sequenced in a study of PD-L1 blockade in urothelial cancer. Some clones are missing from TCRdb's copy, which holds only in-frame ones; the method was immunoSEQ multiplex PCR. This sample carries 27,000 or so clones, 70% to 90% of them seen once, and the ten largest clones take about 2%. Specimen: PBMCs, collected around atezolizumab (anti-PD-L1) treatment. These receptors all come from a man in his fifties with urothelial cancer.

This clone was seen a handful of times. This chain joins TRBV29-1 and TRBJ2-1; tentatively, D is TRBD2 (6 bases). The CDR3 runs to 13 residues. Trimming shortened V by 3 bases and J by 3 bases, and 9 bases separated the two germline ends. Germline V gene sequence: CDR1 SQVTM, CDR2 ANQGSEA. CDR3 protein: CSVDPTSYNEQFF. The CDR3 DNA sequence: TGCAGCGTTGACCCGACTAGCTACAATGAGCAGTTCTTC.

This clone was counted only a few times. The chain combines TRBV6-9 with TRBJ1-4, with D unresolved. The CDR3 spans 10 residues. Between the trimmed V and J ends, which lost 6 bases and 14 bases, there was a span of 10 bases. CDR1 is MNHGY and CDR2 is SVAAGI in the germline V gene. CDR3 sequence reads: CASSLEGLFF. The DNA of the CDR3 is TGTGCCAGCAGCCTAGAGGGTCTGTTTTTT.

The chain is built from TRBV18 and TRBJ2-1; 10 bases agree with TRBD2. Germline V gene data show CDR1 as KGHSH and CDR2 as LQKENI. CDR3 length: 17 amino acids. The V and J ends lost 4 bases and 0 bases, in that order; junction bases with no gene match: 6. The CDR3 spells CASSLAPSGSSYNEQFF. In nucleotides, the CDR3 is TGTGCCAGCTCACTCGCACCTAGCGGGAGCTCCTACAATGAGCAGTTCTTC.

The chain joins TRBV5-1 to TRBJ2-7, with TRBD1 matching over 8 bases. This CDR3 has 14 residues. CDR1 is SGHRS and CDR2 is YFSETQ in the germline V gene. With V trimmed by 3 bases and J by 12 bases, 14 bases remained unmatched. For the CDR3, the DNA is TGCGCCAGCAGCTCGGGATGGCAGGGGGCGGCCCCGTACTTC. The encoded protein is CASSSGWQGAAPYF.

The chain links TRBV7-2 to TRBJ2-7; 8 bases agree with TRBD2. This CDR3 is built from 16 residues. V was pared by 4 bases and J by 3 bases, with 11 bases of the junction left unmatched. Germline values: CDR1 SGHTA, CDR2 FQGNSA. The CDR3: CASSSRGERGSYEQYF. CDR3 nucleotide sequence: TGTGCCAGCAGCTCGAGGGGTGAGCGGGGGAGCTACGAGCAGTACTTC.

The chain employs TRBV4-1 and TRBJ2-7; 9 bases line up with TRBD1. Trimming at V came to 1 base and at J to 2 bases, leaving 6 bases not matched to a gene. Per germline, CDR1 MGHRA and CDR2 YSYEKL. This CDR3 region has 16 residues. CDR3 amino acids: CASSQGGDRATYEQYF. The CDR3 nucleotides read TGCGCCAGCAGCCAAGGTGGGGACAGGGCGACCTACGAGCAGTACTTC.

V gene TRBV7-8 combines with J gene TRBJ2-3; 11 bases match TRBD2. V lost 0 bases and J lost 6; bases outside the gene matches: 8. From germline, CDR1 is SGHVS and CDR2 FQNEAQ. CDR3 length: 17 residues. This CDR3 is CASSLATSGGHGDTQYF. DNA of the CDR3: TGTGCCAGCAGCTTAGCAACTAGCGGGGGCCACGGGGATACGCAGTATTTT.

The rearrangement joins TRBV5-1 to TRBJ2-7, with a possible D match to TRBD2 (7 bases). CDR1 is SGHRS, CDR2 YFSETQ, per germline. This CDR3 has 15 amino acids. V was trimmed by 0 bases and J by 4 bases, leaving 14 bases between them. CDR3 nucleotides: TGCGCCAGCAGCTTGGGCGGAGGGGGGGAGTACGAGCAGTACTTC. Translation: CASSLGGGGEYEQYF.

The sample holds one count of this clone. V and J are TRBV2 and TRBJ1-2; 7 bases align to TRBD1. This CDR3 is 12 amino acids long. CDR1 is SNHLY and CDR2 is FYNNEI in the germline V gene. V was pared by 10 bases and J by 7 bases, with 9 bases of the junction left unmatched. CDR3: CATRETGRGYTF. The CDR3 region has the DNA TGTGCCACGAGAGAGACAGGGCGTGGCTACACCTTC.

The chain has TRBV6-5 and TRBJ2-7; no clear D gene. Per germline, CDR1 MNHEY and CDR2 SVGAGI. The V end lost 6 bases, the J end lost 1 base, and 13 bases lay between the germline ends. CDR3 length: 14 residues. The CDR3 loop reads CASRLLLYSYEQYF. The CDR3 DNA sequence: TGTGCCAGCAGACTACTACTTTATTCCTACGAGCAGTACTTC.

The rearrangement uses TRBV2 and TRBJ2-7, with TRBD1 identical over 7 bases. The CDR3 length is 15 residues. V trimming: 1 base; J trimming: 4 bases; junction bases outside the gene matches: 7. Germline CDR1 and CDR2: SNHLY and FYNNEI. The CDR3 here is CASSEGAGGFYEQYF. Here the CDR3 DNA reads TGTGCCAGCAGTGAAGGGGCAGGGGGTTTTTACGAGCAGTACTTC.

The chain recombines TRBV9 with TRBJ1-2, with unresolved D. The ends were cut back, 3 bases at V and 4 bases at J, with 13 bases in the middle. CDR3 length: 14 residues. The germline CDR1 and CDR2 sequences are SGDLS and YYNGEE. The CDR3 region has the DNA TGTGCCAGCAGCGCAGAGGCGGGCCCCTATGGCTACACCTTC. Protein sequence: CASSAEAGPYGYTF.

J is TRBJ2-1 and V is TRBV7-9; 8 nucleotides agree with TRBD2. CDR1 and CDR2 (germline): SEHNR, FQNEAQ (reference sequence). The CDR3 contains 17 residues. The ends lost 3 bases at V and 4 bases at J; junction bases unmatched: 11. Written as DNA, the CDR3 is TGTGCCAGCAGCTTCACAACGGGGGGGCGGGTTTACAATGAGCAGTTCTTC. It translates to CASSFTTGGRVYNEQFF. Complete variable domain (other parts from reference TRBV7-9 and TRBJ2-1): DTGVSQNPRHKITKRGQNVTFRCDPISEHNRLYWYRQTLGQGPEFLTYFQNEAQLEKSRLLSDRFSAERPKGSFSTLEIQRTEQGDSAMYLCASSFTTGGRVYNEQFFGPGTRLTVL.

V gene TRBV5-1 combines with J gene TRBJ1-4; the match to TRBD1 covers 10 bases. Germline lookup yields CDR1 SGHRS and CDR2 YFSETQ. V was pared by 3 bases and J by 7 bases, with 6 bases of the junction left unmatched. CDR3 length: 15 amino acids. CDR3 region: CASSSGQGSGEKLFF. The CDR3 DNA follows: TGCGCCAGCAGCTCGGGACAGGGGTCTGGTGAAAAACTGTTTTTT.

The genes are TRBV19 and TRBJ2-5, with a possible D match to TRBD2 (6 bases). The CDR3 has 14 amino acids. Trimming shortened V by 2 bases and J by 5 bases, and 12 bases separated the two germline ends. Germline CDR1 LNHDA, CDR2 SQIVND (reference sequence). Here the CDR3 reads CASSILTSPETQYF. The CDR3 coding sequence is TGTGCCAGTAGTATATTGACTAGTCCTGAGACCCAGTACTTC.

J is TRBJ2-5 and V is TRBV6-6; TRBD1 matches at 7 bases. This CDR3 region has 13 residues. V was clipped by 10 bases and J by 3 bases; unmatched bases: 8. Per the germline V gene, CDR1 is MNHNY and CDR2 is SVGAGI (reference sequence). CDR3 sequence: CATRGTEEETQYF. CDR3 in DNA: TGTGCCACCAGAGGGACAGAGGAAGAGACCCAGTACTTC.

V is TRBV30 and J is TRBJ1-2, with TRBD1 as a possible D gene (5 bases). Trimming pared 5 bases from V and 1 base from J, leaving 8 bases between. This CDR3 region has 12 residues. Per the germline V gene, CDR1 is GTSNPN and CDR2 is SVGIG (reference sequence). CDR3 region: CAWGGVNYGYTF. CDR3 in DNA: TGTGCCTGGGGAGGGGTTAACTATGGCTACACCTTC.

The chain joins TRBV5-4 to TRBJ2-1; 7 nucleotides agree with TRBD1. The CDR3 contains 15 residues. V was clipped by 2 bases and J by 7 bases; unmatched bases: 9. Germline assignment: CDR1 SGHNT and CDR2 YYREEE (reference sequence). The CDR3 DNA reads TGTGCCAGCAGCTTTCCGGGACAGTTCTTTAATGAGCAGTTCTTC. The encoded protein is CASSFPGQFFNEQFF.

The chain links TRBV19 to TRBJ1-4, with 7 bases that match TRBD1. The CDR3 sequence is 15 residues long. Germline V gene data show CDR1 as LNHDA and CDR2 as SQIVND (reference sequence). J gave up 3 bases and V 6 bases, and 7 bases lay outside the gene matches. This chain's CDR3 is CASSSRDSPNEKLFF. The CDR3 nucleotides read TGTGCCAGTAGCTCCCGGGACAGCCCTAATGAAAAACTGTTTTTT. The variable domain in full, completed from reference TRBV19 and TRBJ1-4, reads DGGITQSPKYLFRKEGQNVTLSCEQNLNHDAMYWYRQDPGQGLRLIYYSQIVNDFQKGDIAEGYSVSREKKESFPLTVTSAQKNPTAFYLCASSSRDSPNEKLFFGSGTQLSVL.